This T cell receptor beta chain was captured by sequencing in a study of breast tumors, draining lymph nodes, adjacent tissues. Regarding the study as a whole: Tumor and nontumor repertoires were significantly more similar in luminal-like than in basal-like breast cancer. The lymph node origin of tumor T cells was framed as consistent with a hypothesis, not demonstrated. Tumor repertoires ranked between lymph nodes and nontumor tissue in diversity, with V and J gene preferences.

CDR3 length: 13 amino acids. The germline V gene encodes CDR1 SGHVS and CDR2 FQNEAQ. This clonotype was seen ten or more times. Its specificity is not known. Breast cancer patients provided tissue from their axillary draining lymph nodes. MiXCR, run by TCRdb on the multiplex PCR reads, gives a single entry per CDR3 protein. The repertoire has around 250,000 distinct CDR3 sequences, 34% of them found once; the top ten carry roughly 3.5%. This chain links TRBV7-8 with TRBJ2-2; tentatively, D is TRBD2 (6 bases). The sequence came from a female donor with breast cancer. Some clones in this sample may be carry-over from other donors' samples. Sequences were obtained from axillary lymph node tissue. For the CDR3, the DNA is TGTGCACCAGCTAGCGATCGGACCGGGGAGCTGTTTTTT. Protein sequence: CAPASDRTGELFF.